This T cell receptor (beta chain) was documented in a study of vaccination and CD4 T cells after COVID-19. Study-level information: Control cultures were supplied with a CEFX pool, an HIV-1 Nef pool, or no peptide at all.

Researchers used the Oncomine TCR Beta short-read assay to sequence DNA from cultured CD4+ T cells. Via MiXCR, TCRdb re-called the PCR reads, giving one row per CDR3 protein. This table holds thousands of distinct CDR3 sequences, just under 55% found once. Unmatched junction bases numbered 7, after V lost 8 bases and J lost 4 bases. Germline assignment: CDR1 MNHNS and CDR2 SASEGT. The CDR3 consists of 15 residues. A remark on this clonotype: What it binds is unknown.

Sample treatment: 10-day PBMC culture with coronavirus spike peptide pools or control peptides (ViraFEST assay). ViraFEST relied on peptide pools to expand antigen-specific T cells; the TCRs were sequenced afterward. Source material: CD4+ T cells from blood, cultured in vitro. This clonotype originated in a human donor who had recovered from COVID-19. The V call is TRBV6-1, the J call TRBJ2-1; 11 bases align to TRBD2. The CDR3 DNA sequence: TGTGCCAGCGGCACTAGCGGGGGCCTTTACAATGAGCAGTTCTTC. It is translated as CASGTSGGLYNEQFF.